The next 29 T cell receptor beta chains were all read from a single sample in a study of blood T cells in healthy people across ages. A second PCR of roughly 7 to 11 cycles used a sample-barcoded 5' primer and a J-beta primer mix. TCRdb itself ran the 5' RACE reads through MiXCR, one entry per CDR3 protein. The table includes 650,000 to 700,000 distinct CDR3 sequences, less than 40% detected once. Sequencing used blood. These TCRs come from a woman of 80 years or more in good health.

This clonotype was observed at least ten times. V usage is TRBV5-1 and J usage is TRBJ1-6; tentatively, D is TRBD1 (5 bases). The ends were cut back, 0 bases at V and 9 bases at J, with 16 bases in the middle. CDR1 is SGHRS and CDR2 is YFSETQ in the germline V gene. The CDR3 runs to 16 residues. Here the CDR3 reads CASSLAISTGGSPLHF. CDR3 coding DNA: TGCGCCAGCAGCTTGGCCATCTCTACAGGCGGTTCACCCCTCCACTTT.

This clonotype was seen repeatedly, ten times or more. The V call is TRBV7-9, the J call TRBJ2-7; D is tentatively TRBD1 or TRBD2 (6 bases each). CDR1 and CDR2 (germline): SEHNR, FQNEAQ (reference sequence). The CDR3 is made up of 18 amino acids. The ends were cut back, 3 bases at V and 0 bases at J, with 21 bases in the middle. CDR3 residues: CASSFLPGVGGSSYEQYF. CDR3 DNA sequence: TGTGCCAGCAGCTTTTTACCCGGGGTAGGGGGGAGCTCCTACGAGCAGTACTTC.

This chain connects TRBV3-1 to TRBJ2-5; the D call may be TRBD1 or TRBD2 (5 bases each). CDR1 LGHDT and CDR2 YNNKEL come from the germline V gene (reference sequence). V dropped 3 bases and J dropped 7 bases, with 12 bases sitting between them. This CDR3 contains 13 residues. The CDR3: CASSQGVLGTQYF. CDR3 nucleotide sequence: TGTGCCAGCAGCCAGGGGGTCCTTGGGACCCAGTACTTC.

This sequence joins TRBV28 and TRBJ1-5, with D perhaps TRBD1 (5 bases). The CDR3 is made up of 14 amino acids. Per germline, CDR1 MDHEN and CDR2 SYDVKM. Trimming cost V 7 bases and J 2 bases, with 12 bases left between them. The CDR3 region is CASNNGGGNQPQHF. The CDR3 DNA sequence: TGTGCCAGCAATAATGGGGGGGGCAATCAGCCCCAGCATTTT. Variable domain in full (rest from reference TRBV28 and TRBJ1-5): DVKVTQSSRYLVKRTGEKVFLECVQDMDHENMFWYRQDPGLGLRLIYFSYDVKMKEKGDIPEGYSVSREKKERFSLILESASTNQTSMYLCASNNGGGNQPQHFGDGTRLSIL.

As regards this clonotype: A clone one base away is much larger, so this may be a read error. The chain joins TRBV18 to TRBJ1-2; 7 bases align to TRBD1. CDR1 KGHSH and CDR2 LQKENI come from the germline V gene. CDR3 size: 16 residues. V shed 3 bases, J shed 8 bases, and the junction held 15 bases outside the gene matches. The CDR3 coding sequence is TGTGCCAGCTCACCCAGGGGGGGCCTCCGGTCCGGGGGCTACACCTTC. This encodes CASSPRGGLRSGGYTF.

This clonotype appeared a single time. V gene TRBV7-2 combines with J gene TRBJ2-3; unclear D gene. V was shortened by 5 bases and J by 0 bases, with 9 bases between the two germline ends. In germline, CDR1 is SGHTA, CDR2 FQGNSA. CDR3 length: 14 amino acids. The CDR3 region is CASSPLWSTDTQYF. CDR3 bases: TGTGCCAGCAGCCCCCTCTGGAGCACAGATACGCAGTATTTT.

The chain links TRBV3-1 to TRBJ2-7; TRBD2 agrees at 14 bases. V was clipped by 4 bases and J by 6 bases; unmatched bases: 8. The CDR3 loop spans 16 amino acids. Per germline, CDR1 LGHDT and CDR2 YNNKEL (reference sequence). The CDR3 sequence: CASSPGLAGARREQYF. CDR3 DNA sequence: TGTGCCAGCAGCCCGGGACTAGCGGGGGCCCGCCGCGAGCAGTACTTC.

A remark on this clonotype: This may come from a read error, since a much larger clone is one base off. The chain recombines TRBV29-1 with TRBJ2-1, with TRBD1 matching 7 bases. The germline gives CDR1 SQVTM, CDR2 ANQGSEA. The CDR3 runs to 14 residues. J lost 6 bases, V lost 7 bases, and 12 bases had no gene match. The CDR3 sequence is CSAAISGQRNEQFF. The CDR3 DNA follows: TGCAGCGCCGCGATCTCGGGACAGCGCAATGAGCAGTTCTTC.

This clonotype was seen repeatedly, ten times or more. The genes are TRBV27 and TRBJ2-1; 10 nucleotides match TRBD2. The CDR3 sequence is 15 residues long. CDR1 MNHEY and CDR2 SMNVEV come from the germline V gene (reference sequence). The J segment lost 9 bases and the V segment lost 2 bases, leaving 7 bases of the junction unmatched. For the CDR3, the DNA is TGTGCCAGCAGTTTAACTAGCGGGGCGGATCCTGAGCAGTTCTTC. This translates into CASSLTSGADPEQFF.

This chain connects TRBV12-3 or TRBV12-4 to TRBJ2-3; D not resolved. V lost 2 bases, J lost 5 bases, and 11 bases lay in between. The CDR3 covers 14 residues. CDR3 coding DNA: TGTGCCAGCAGTTTACAAGGGTTGGAAGATACGCAGTATTTT. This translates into CASSLQGLEDTQYF.

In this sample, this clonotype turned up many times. The CDR3 nucleotides are TGCGCCAGCAGCTTGGTAGCCGGGACTAGCGGTTACAATGAGCAGTTCTTC. Amino acids: CASSLVAGTSGYNEQFF. The chain is built from TRBV5-1 and TRBJ2-1; 11 nucleotides align to TRBD2. CDR1 and CDR2 from the germline V gene are SGHRS and YFSETQ. The V and J ends lost 0 bases and 4 bases, in that order; junction bases with no gene match: 6. The CDR3 contains 17 residues.

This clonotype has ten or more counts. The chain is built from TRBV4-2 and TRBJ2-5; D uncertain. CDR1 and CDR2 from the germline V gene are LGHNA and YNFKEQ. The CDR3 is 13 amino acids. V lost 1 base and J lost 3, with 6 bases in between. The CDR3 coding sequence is TGTGCCAGCAGCCAAGGACGGGAAGAGACCCAGTACTTC. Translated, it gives CASSQGREETQYF.

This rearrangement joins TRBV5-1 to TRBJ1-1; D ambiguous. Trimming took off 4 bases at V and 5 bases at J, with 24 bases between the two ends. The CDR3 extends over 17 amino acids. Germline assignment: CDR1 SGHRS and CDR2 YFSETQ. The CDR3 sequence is CASSPDTLPSRGTEAFF. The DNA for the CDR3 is TGCGCCAGCAGCCCTGACACACTACCTTCCCGCGGAACTGAAGCTTTCTTT.

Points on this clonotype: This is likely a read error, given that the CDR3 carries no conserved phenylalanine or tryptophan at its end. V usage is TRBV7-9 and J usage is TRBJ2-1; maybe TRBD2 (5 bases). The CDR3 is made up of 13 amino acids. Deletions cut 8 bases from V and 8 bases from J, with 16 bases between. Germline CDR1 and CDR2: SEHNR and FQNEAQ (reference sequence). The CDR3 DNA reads TGTGCCAGCCGGCCCCGGGATTATGATGAGCAGTTCACC. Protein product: CASRPRDYDEQFT.

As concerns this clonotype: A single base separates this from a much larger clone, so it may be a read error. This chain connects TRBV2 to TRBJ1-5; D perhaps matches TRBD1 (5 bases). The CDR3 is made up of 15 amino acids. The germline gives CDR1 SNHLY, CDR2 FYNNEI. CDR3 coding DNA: TGTGACAGCAGTGAGTCTTCGGGGCTCAATCAGCCCCAGCATTTT. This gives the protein CDSSESSGLNQPQHF.

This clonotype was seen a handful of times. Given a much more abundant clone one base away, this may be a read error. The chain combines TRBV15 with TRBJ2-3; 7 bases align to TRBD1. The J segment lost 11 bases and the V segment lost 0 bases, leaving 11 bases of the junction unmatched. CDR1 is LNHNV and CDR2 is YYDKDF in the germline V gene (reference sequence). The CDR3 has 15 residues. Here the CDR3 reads CATSRDAQGRGKQYF. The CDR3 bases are TGTGCCACCAGCAGAGATGCACAGGGGCGTGGTAAGCAGTATTTT. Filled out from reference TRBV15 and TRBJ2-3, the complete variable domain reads DAMVIQNPRYQVTQFGKPVTLSCSQTLNHNVMYWYQQKSSQAPKLLFHYYDKDFNNEADTPDNFQSRRPNTSFCFLDIRSPGLGDTAMYLCATSRDAQGRGKQYFGPGTRLTVL.

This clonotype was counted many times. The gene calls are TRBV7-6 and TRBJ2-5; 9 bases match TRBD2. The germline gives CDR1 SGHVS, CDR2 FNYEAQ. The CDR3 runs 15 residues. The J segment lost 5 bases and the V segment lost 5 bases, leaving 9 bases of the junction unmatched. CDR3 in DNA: TGTGCCAGCAGCATCCGCGTAGCGGGGGTTGAGACCCAGTACTTC. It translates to CASSIRVAGVETQYF.

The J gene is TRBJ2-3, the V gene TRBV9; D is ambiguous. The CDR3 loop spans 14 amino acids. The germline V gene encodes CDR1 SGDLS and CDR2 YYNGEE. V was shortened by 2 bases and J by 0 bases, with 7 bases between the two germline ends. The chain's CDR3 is CASSVPDSTDTQYF. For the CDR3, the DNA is TGTGCCAGCAGCGTCCCGGACAGCACAGATACGCAGTATTTT.

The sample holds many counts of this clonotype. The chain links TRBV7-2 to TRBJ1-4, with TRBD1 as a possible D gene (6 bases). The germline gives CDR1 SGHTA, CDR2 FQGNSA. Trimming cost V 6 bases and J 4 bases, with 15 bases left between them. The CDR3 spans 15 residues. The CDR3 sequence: CASSSFQGFNEKLFF. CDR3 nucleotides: TGTGCCAGCAGTTCCTTCCAGGGGTTTAATGAAAAACTGTTTTTT. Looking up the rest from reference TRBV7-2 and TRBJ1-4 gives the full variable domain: GAGVSQSPSNKVTEKGKDVELRCDPISGHTALYWYRQSLGQGLEFLIYFQGNSAPDKSGLPSDRFSAERTGGSVSTLTIQRTQQEDSAVYLCASSSFQGFNEKLFFGSGTQLSVL.

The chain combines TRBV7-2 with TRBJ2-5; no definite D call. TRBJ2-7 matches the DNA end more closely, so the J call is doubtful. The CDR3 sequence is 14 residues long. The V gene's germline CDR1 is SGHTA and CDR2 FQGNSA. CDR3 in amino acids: CASREGLLSGEQYF. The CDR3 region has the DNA TGTGCCAGCAGGGAAGGGCTCCTTAGTGGCGAGCAGTACTTC.

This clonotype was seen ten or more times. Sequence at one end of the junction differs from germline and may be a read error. CDR3 protein: CASSLQGGEQYF. DNA of the CDR3: TGTGCTAGCAGCTTACAGGGGGGCGAGCAGTACTTC. The rearrangement links TRBV7-2 to TRBJ2-7; 8 nucleotides line up with TRBD1. This CDR3 is 12 amino acids long. In germline, CDR1 is SGHTA, CDR2 FQGNSA.

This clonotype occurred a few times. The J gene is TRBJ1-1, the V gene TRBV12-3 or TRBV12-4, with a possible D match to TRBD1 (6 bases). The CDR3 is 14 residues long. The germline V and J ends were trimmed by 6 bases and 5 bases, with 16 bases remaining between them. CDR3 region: CASSPIVGGTEAFF. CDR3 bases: TGTGCCAGCAGCCCCATAGTAGGGGGGACTGAAGCTTTCTTT.

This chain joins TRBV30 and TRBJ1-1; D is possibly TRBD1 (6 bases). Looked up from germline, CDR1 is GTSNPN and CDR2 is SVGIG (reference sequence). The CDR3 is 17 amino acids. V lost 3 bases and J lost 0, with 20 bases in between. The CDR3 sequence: CAWSVTAVGGLNTEAFF. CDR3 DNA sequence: TGTGCCTGGAGCGTAACCGCGGTGGGGGGGCTGAACACTGAAGCTTTCTTT.

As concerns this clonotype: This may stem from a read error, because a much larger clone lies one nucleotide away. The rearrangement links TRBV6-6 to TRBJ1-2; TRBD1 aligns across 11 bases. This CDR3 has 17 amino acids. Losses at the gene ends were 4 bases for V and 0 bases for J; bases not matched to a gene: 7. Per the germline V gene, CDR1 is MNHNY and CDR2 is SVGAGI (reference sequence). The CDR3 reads CASSFPRDRGANYGYTF. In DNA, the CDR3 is TGTGCCAGCAGTTTTCCACGGGACAGGGGGGCTAACTATGGCTACACCTTC.

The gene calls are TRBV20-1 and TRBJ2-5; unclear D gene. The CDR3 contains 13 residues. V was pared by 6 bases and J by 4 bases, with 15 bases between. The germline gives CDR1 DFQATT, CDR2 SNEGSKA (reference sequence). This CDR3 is CSAVASGRETQYF. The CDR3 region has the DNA TGCAGTGCCGTCGCCTCCGGGCGAGAGACCCAGTACTTC.

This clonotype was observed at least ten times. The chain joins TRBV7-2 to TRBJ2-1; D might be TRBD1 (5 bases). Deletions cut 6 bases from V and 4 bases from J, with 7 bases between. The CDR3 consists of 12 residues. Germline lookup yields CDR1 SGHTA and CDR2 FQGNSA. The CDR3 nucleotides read TGTGCCAGCAGGACAGTATACAATGAGCAGTTCTTC. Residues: CASRTVYNEQFF.

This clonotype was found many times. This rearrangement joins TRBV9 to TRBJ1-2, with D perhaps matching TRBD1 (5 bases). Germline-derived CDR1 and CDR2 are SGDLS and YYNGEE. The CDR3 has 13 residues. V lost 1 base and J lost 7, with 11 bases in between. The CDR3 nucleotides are TGTGCCAGCAGCGTACAGGGTTTGGGTGGCTACACCTTC. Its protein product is CASSVQGLGGYTF.

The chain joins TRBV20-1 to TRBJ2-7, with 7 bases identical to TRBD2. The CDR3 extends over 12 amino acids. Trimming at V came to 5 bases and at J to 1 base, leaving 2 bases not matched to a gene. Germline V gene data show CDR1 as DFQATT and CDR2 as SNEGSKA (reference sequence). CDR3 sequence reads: CSAYSGSYEQYF. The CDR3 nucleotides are TGCAGTGCTTATAGCGGGTCCTACGAGCAGTACTTC.

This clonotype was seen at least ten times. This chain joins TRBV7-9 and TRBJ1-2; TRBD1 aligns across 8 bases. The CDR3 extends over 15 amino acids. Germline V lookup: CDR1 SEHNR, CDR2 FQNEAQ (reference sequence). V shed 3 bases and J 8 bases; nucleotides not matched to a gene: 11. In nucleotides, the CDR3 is TGTGCCAGCAGCTTTTCTGGGCAGGGGGCTGAAGGCTACACCTTC. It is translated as CASSFSGQGAEGYTF. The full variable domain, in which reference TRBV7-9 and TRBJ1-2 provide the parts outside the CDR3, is DTGVSQNPRHKITKRGQNVTFRCDPISEHNRLYWYRQTLGQGPEFLTYFQNEAQLEKSRLLSDRFSAERPKGSFSTLEIQRTEQGDSAMYLCASSFSGQGAEGYTFGSGTRLTVV.